This T cell receptor (beta chain) was identified in a study of molecular identifiers for immune sequencing clone quantification. Naive CD8 T cells, phenotype CD8+CD4-CCR7+CD45RA+, were sorted. Study-wide results and caveats: Clones above 20 RNA copies contained over 99% of effector molecules and under 1% of naive molecules. Identical TCR molecules that share a barcode could lead to an underestimation of highly expanded clone sizes.

The CDR3 is 13 amino acids. Germline assignment: CDR1 SGHRS and CDR2 YFSETQ. As to this clonotype: Its matching antigen is unknown. The junction shows a germline mismatch at one end, possibly a read error.

TCRdb re-called the PCR reads through MiXCR, storing one row per CDR3 protein. The table shows a few hundred thousand distinct CDR3 sequences, with roughly 26% occurring only once. The clonotype was recovered from a human donor in good health. Some libraries in this study had Jurkat cell RNA spiked in. Specimen: naive CD8+ T cells from blood, with Jurkat cell RNA spiked in. Subset specified: FACS-sorted CD8+CD4-CCR7+CD45RA+ naive T cells. The gene calls are TRBV5-1 and TRBJ1-5; possibly TRBD1 for D (5 bases). CDR3 sequence reads: CASGLVGDQPQHF. The CDR3 nucleotides are TGCGCCAGCGGCTTGGTGGGGGACCAGCCCCAGCATTTT. The variable domain in full, with the rest retrieved from reference TRBV5-1 and TRBJ1-5, is KAGVTQTPRYLIKTRGQQVTLSCSPISGHRSVSWYQQTPGQGLQFLFEYFSETQRNKGNFPGRFSGRQFSNSRSEMNVSTLELGDSALYLCASGLVGDQPQHFGDGTRLSIL.